The sequence of this T cell receptor beta chain was determined in a study of monozygotic twins with inflammatory bowel disease. After re-calling the 5' RACE reads, TCRdb lists one entry per CDR3 protein, DNA absent. Recorded for this sample: fewer than 200,000 distinct CDR3 sequences. CDR1 is MDHEN, CDR2 SYDVKM, per germline. The CDR3 spans 14 residues. V is TRBV28 and J is TRBJ2-5. Specimen: blood. The TCR originated in a human donor with ulcerative colitis or Crohn's disease, or a healthy co-twin of an affected twin (not recorded which). CDR3 in amino acids: CASSFGEAQETQYF.